This T cell receptor beta chain stems from a study of vaccination effects on CD4 cells after COVID-19. Study background: Two convalescent patients each provided a sample, at 16 days and at one week before vaccination.

Antigen-specific CD4+ T cells expanded by the ViraFEST assay with viral peptide pools were then sequenced. Following 10 days of culture, CD4+ T cells were isolated. By PCR, the person was confirmed to have had SARS-CoV-2 infection between March and December 2020. Germline lookup yields CDR1 SGHNT and CDR2 YYREEE (reference sequence). The CDR3 sequence is 14 residues long. The junction had 0 bases not matched to a gene; V was cut back by 5 bases and J by 4 bases. As to this clone: The antigen is unknown.

General study findings and limits: In convalescents, post-vaccine spike-reactive clones were mainly new clones induced by vaccination.

Generated by immunoSEQ multiplex PCR, the TCRdb table keeps only in-frame clones and is missing some. The data show around 20,000 clones, just under 75% seen once. The chain links TRBV5-4 to TRBJ2-1; TRBD2 agrees at 13 bases. The TCR sequence derives from a human donor who had a prior SARS-CoV-2 infection. This specimen was CD4+ T cells from PBMCs cultured with a peptide pool, taken before COVID-19 vaccination. CDR3 region: CASRLAGGYNEQFF. In nucleotides, the CDR3 is TGTGCCAGCAGACTAGCGGGAGGGTACAATGAGCAGTTCTTC.